This record covers a single T cell receptor (beta chain). No antigen is known for it. CDR1 SGHNT and CDR2 YYREEE come from the germline V gene (reference sequence). V lost 0 bases, J lost 4 bases, and 5 bases stayed unmatched. The CDR3 sequence is 15 residues long. These data come from a study of beta chain features in type 1 diabetes. At the level of the study: Age, gender and cell yields were alike across patients and healthy donors. Over all samples combined, 107,917,701 sorted cells were examined. Notes on the study in general: TCRB CDR3 length was moderately but significantly reduced in all four CD4+ subsets of Type 1 diabetes patients. For patients, the naive, central memory and Treg TCRB repertoires appeared more alike than for healthy donors. For type 1 diabetes patients, VDJ junctions showed fewer insertions and more deletions.

Of the isolated RNA, all was reverse transcribed, and so the sequenced material was expressed TCRB transcripts. Measured with immunoSEQ multiplex PCR; TCRdb has only the in-frame clones, and not every one. The table records approximately 250,000 clones, less than 30% of them present only once. The sample comprised naive CD4+ T cells from blood. The chain uses TRBV5-4 and TRBJ2-5; 8 nucleotides agree with TRBD2. The sequence derives from a woman aged 25 to 39 with type 1 diabetes. The CDR3 DNA follows: TGTGCCAGCAGCTTGGGAGGCCTAGCGGGAGAGACCCAGTACTTC. This codes for CASSLGGLAGETQYF. Full variable domain (missing parts from reference TRBV5-4 and TRBJ2-5): ETGVTQSPTHLIKTRGQQVTLRCSSQSGHNTVSWYQQALGQGPQFIFQYYREEENGRGNFPPRFSGLQFPNYSSELNVNALELDDSALYLCASSLGGLAGETQYFGPGTRLLVL.